The T cell receptor (beta chain) described here comes from a study of blood T cell repertoires in COVID-19. Study-level background: From the United States, Italy and Spain came samples of acute and convalescent COVID-19.

Germline CDR1 and CDR2: SEHNR and FQNEAQ (reference sequence). The J segment lost 5 bases and the V segment lost 7 bases, leaving 15 bases of the junction unmatched. CDR3 length: 16 residues. Measured with immunoSEQ multiplex PCR; TCRdb has only the in-frame clones, and not every one. The sample carries about 37,000 clones, 75% to 85% recorded once. The gene calls are TRBV7-9 and TRBJ2-5, with TRBD2 matching over 8 bases. This TCR was sampled from a woman aged 70 to 79 with acute or convalescent COVID-19. Sequenced input: peripheral blood. The CDR3 DNA reads TGTGCCAGCACTCTCCCGGTGGGCGGGAGGCATGAGACCCAGTACTTC. It yields the protein CASTLPVGGRHETQYF.